These 12 T cell receptor beta chains came from one sample sequenced in a study of T-cell reconstitution after alpha-beta-depleted transplantation in children. Preparation of the TCRbeta library was carried out with unique molecular identifiers. TCRdb reanalysed the PCR reads using MiXCR and keeps one entry per CDR3 protein. The repertoire holds 200,000 to 250,000 distinct CDR3 sequences, with 20% to 30% as singletons. Sequenced material: PBMCs, mostly from graft donor cells, taken 360 days after TCRalphabeta/CD19-depleted stem cell transplant. These receptors originate from a female patient aged 2 to 10 who had a stem cell transplant for congenital amegakaryocytic thrombocytopenia, so the T cells may come from the graft donor.

The chain joins TRBV27 to TRBJ2-3, with a weak D call TRBD2 (6 bases). Trimming took off 2 bases at V and 8 bases at J, with 20 bases between the two ends. Germline CDR1 reads MNHEY; CDR2 reads SMNVEV (reference sequence). CDR3 length: 16 amino acids. CDR3 nucleotide sequence: TGTGCCAGCAGTTTAGTAATCGGGACTCCGGTGGGTACGCAGTATTTT. It encodes CASSLVIGTPVGTQYF.

This clonotype was seen only a few times. V is TRBV28 and J is TRBJ2-5; TRBD1 matches at 7 bases. CDR3 length equals 14 residues. The V and J ends lost 6 bases and 6 bases, in that order; junction bases with no gene match: 10. CDR1 and CDR2 from the germline V gene are MDHEN and SYDVKM. The DNA of the CDR3 is TGTGCCAGCAGCCGGAGACAGGGCGGAAAGACCCAGTACTTC. It encodes CASSRRQGGKTQYF.

This clonotype was found a few times. The V and J genes are TRBV12-3 or TRBV12-4 and TRBJ2-2; D is uncertain. CDR3 size: 13 residues. The V end lost 8 bases, the J end lost 4 bases, and 11 bases lay between the germline ends. CDR3 protein: CASDGPRTGELFF. Written as DNA, the CDR3 is TGTGCCAGCGATGGGCCACGCACCGGGGAGCTGTTTTTT.

This clonotype was seen more than once but under ten times. The chain is built from TRBV10-2 and TRBJ1-5; no clear D gene. Per germline, CDR1 WSHSY and CDR2 SAAADI. The CDR3 has 15 amino acids. V was trimmed by 3 bases and J by 1 base, leaving 10 bases between them. Written as DNA, the CDR3 is TGCGCCAGCAGTGAAGGTGGAGGGAGCAATCAGCCCCAGCATTTT. Translation: CASSEGGGSNQPQHF.

With respect to this clonotype: Mismatch with germline at one junction end may stem from a read error. The chain recombines TRBV12-3 or TRBV12-4 with TRBJ2-5, with a possible D match to TRBD2 (5 bases). The CDR3 totals 13 residues. CDR3 nucleotides: TGTGCCGGCAGTACCTACGGGGAAGAGACCCAGTACTTC. As protein: CAGSTYGEETQYF.

The chain employs TRBV6-1 and TRBJ2-7; 10 bases line up with TRBD1. The junction had 10 bases not matched to a gene; V was cut back by 9 bases and J by 5 bases. Per the germline V gene, CDR1 is MNHNS and CDR2 is SASEGT. The CDR3 is made up of 14 amino acids. The CDR3 sequence: CASGTGTGVDEQYF. CDR3 sequence (DNA): TGTGCCAGTGGGACCGGGACAGGGGTAGACGAGCAGTACTTC.

The rearrangement links TRBV5-1 to TRBJ1-6; D possibly corresponds to TRBD1 (6 bases). V was clipped by 0 bases and J by 6 bases, with 16 bases between them. The germline V gene encodes CDR1 SGHRS and CDR2 YFSETQ. The CDR3 covers 17 residues. The CDR3 nucleotides are TGCGCCAGCAGCTTGGAAGGACAGTTCTCGGCTAATTCACCCCTCCACTTT. Protein product: CASSLEGQFSANSPLHF.

The table lists this clonotype with a few counts. The chain uses TRBV12-3 or TRBV12-4 and TRBJ1-2, with D unresolved. Trimming cost V 1 base and J 0 bases, with 9 bases left between them. This CDR3 is built from 15 residues. CDR3 nucleotides: TGTGCCAGCAGTTTAGGGGCAGGTTCTAACTATGGCTACACCTTC. It codes for CASSLGAGSNYGYTF.

The genes are TRBV4-2 and TRBJ2-7; maybe TRBD2 (5 bases). Trimming cost V 3 bases and J 3 bases, with 9 bases left between them. The V gene's germline CDR1 is LGHNA and CDR2 YNFKEQ. The CDR3 is 13 amino acids. CDR3 sequence (DNA): TGTGCCAGCAGCCACACGGGAAACTACGAGCAGTACTTC. Protein sequence: CASSHTGNYEQYF.

V usage is TRBV19 and J usage is TRBJ2-1; the D gene is possibly TRBD2 (6 bases). V lost 8 bases, J lost 7 bases, and 12 bases lay in between. Germline assignment: CDR1 LNHDA and CDR2 SQIVND (reference sequence). The CDR3 has 12 residues. In DNA form, the CDR3 reads TGTGCCAGTTTAGCGGAGGGGAATGAGCAGTTCTTC. Translation: CASLAEGNEQFF.

This clonotype was picked up many times. The V and J genes are TRBV20-1 and TRBJ2-3; D is unresolved. The CDR3 totals 13 residues. Per germline, CDR1 DFQATT and CDR2 SNEGSKA (reference sequence). The V gene lost 3 bases and the J gene lost 0 bases, with 7 bases spanning the gap. In DNA form, the CDR3 reads TGCAGTGCTAGCCAGATAAGCACAGATACGCAGTATTTT. Protein product: CSASQISTDTQYF.

This clonotype was counted only a few times. The chain employs TRBV5-1 and TRBJ2-7; 9 bases map to TRBD2. V was pared by 5 bases and J by 7 bases, with 7 bases of the junction left unmatched. The CDR3 has 13 residues. Germline assignment: CDR1 SGHRS and CDR2 YFSETQ. The CDR3 DNA reads TGCGCCAGCAGGGCTAGCGGGGTAGGTGAGCAGTACTTC. Residues: CASRASGVGEQYF. Combining the CDR3 with reference TRBV5-1 and TRBJ2-7 gives the whole variable domain KAGVTQTPRYLIKTRGQQVTLSCSPISGHRSVSWYQQTPGQGLQFLFEYFSETQRNKGNFPGRFSGRQFSNSRSEMNVSTLELGDSALYLCASRASGVGEQYFGPGTRLTVT.